Listed below are T cell receptor beta chains from one sample, sequenced in a study of graft-versus-host responses after intestinal transplantation. Sequencing used immunoSEQ multiplex PCR; TCRdb keeps in-frame clones, though not all of them. The sample includes about 100,000 clones, 87% of them seen just once. Their antigens are not known. Sequenced material: unstimulated CD4+ T cells sorted from spleen or lymph node cells, taken before transplant. These receptors all come from a human donor who was the organ donor for an intestinal transplant. Both conserved end residues are part of each CDR3. A row's size may be missing; if present it is once, few, many or a size class.

CDR3 length: 13; clone size: NA; V gene: TRBV6-6; CDR3 protein: CASRTGVHGELFF
CDR3 length: 14; clone size: NA; V gene: TRBV4-1; CDR3 protein: CASSPRIDEQPQHF
CDR3 length: 18; clone size: NA; V gene: TRBV11-2; CDR3 protein: CASSLSALRASGEYGYTF
CDR3 length: 14; clone size: NA; V gene: TRBV5-1; CDR3 protein: CASSSGTGGNEQFF
CDR3 length: 14; clone size: NA; V gene: TRBV30; CDR3 protein: CAWSGMGAREPQHF
CDR3 length: 18; clone size: NA; V gene: TRBV7-2; CDR3 protein: CASSLIISRRSYNSPLHF
CDR3 length: 15; clone size: NA; V gene: TRBV10-2; CDR3 protein: CASSELIRRLHEQYF
CDR3 length: 11; clone size: NA; V gene: TRBV20-1; CDR3 protein: CSARDNYGYTF
CDR3 length: 18; clone size: NA; V gene: TRBV10-3; CDR3 protein: CAISEPLMGRSDTDTQYF
CDR3 length: 15; clone size: NA; V gene: TRBV18; CDR3 protein: CASSPTPSRNTEAFF
CDR3 length: 13; clone size: NA; V gene: TRBV25-1; CDR3 protein: CASRQGHAGELFF
CDR3 length: 16; clone size: NA; V gene: TRBV5-1; CDR3 protein: CASSRESNPASYEQYF
CDR3 length: 17; clone size: NA; V gene: TRBV25-1; CDR3 protein: CASSEIGRGGRTDTQYF
CDR3 length: 16; clone size: NA; V gene: TRBV9; CDR3 protein: CASSVGSALGSYEQYF
CDR3 length: 15; clone size: NA; V gene: TRBV2; CDR3 protein: CASSERRRGEYGYTF
CDR3 length: 13; clone size: few; V gene: TRBV29-1; CDR3 protein: CSVSAGLGSPLHF
CDR3 length: 14; clone size: NA; V gene: TRBV9; CDR3 protein: CASSRGRAFDEQYF
CDR3 length: 19; clone size: NA; V gene: TRBV4-2; CDR3 protein: CASSQGGGLRGGRTDTQYF
CDR3 length: 14; clone size: NA; V gene: TRBV2; CDR3 protein: CASRDRGRSGELFF
CDR3 length: 16; clone size: NA; V gene: TRBV28; CDR3 protein: CASSLRGLAAYNEQFF
CDR3 length: 13; clone size: NA; V gene: TRBV7-3; CDR3 protein: CASSLRARDTQYF
CDR3 length: 15; clone size: NA; V gene: TRBV4-1; CDR3 protein: CASSQRQANNYGYTF
CDR3 length: 13; clone size: NA; V gene: TRBV7-6; CDR3 protein: CASSPPYPETQYF
CDR3 length: 16; clone size: NA; V gene: TRBV7-2; CDR3 protein: CASSLMRRGDTDTQYF
CDR3 length: 13; clone size: NA; V gene: TRBV6-1; CDR3 protein: CARSGQGNYGYTF
CDR3 length: 14; clone size: NA; V gene: TRBV5-6; CDR3 protein: CASSLFQEHQPQHF